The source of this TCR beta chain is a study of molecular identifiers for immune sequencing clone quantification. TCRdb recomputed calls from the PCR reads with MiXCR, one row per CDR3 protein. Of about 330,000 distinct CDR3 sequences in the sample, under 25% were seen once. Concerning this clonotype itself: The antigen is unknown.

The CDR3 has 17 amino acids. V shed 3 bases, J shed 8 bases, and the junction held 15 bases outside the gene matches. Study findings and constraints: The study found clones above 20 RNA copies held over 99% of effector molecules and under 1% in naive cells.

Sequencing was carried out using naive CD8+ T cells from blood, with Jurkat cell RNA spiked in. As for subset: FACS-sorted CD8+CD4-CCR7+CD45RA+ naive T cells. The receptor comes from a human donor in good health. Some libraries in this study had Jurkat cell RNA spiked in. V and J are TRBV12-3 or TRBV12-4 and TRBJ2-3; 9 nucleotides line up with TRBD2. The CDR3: CASSFTPSGLALGTQYF. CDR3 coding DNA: TGTGCCAGCAGTTTCACCCCGTCGGGACTAGCACTCGGTACGCAGTATTTT.